This T cell receptor beta chain was recorded in a study of early T cells in non-severe SARS-CoV-2 infection. Whole-study context: With bulk RNA from unsorted whole blood as input, sequencing yielded unpaired chains.

Individual cDNA molecules carried attached unique molecular identifiers. TCRdb redid the calling of the 5' RACE reads with MiXCR, one entry per CDR3 protein. This table holds 90,000 to 130,000 distinct CDR3 sequences, 10% to 15% found once. The table lists this clonotype with a few counts. Its antigen is as yet unknown. Whole-study results and caveats: Anti-spike CD8 responses were favored in VDJdb matching, and private and CD4 specificities were missed.

Germline V gene data show CDR1 as SGHRS and CDR2 as YFSETQ. Germline trimming cut 1 base from V and 5 bases from J; bases unmatched to any gene: 8. The CDR3 has 16 amino acids. This TCR was recovered from an adult who was a healthcare worker with PCR-confirmed SARS-CoV-2 infection or an uninfected control (not recorded which). The material sequenced was whole blood, taken at baseline. The rearrangement links TRBV5-1 to TRBJ2-1; 8 nucleotides line up with TRBD2. The DNA for the CDR3 is TGCGCCAGCAGCTTGAATAGCGGGGCAACCAACAATGAGCAGTTCTTC. Translated, it gives CASSLNSGATNNEQFF.